A single sample is the source of the 30 T cell receptor beta chains below, sequenced in a study of blood T cell repertoires in COVID-19. Measured with immunoSEQ multiplex PCR; TCRdb has only the in-frame clones, and not every one. The table lists tens of thousands of clones, around 83% of them singletons. The sample was peripheral blood. Every receptor here comes from a man older than 75 with acute or convalescent COVID-19.

CDR3 nucleotides: TGTGCCAGCAGATCGGAGGAGACCCAGTACTTC. Translating gives CASRSEETQYF. The chain combines TRBV2 with TRBJ2-5; D remains unclear. V lost 6 bases to trimming and J lost 5 bases, with 7 bases between them. This CDR3 contains 11 residues. Germline V lookup: CDR1 SNHLY, CDR2 FYNNEI.

Written as DNA, the CDR3 is TGTGCCTGGAGTGTACTGAGCCGAACAGATACGCAGTATTTT. Its protein is CAWSVLSRTDTQYF. J is TRBJ2-3 and V is TRBV30; no clear D. This CDR3 comprises 14 residues. Germline CDR1 is GTSNPN and CDR2 is SVGIG (reference sequence). V was pared by 0 bases and J by 3 bases, with 10 bases between.

Notes on this clone: One end of the junction is discordant with germline, which a read error may explain. The rearrangement joins TRBV7-9 to TRBJ2-2; 10 positions agree with TRBD2. From germline, CDR1 is SEHNR and CDR2 FQNEAQ (reference sequence). The CDR3 runs to 15 residues. The CDR3 DNA sequence: TGTGCCAGCAACTTACTAGCGGGAAGGACCGGGGAGCTGTTTTTT. Protein sequence: CASNLLAGRTGELFF.

This sequence joins TRBV19 and TRBJ2-3, with 14 bases fitting TRBD2. Losses at the gene ends were 3 bases for V and 6 bases for J; bases not matched to a gene: 5. The CDR3 contains 16 residues. Germline CDR1 is LNHDA and CDR2 is SQIVND (reference sequence). CDR3 coding DNA: TGTGCCAGTAGTATCCGACTAGCGGGGGGGCAGGATACGCAGTATTTT. It codes for CASSIRLAGGQDTQYF.

V and J are TRBV28 and TRBJ2-1; D might be TRBD2 (7 bases). Germline CDR1 MDHEN, CDR2 SYDVKM. The CDR3 is 13 amino acids. The V end was cut by 8 bases, the J end by 5 bases, with 13 bases between. CDR3 protein: CASGGAADNEQFF. The CDR3 DNA follows: TGTGCCAGCGGGGGGGCCGCCGACAATGAGCAGTTCTTC.

The chain carries TRBV28 and TRBJ2-7, with TRBD1 identical over 8 bases. Germline assignment: CDR1 MDHEN and CDR2 SYDVKM. J was trimmed by 6 bases and V by 2 bases; bases with no gene match: 12. The CDR3 extends over 16 amino acids. The CDR3 loop reads CASSLPGQVKGGEQYF. The CDR3 coding sequence is TGTGCCAGCAGTTTACCGGGACAGGTTAAAGGGGGCGAGCAGTACTTC.

J is TRBJ2-1 and V is TRBV10-2; 8 nucleotides align to TRBD2. This CDR3 has 15 residues. Germline trimming cut 6 bases from V and 5 bases from J; bases unmatched to any gene: 9. The germline CDR1 and CDR2 sequences are WSHSY and SAAADI. The CDR3, as DNA: TGCGCCAGCAGGGACGGATTAGCGGGGAACAATGAGCAGTTCTTC. This codes for CASRDGLAGNNEQFF.

This clone has only a few counts. This sequence joins TRBV4-1 and TRBJ1-1; possibly TRBD1 for D (5 bases). The CDR3 is 15 residues long. V was trimmed by 4 bases and J by 3 bases, leaving 15 bases between them. Germline lookup yields CDR1 MGHRA and CDR2 YSYEKL. CDR3 in DNA: TGCGCCAGCAGCCTTTTTTCTTCAGGGTACACTGAAGCTTTCTTT. Encoded protein: CASSLFSSGYTEAFF.

This sequence joins TRBV6-4 and TRBJ2-7, with 7 bases that match TRBD2. This CDR3 is built from 15 residues. The junction had 9 bases not matched to a gene; V was cut back by 3 bases and J by 4 bases. Looked up from germline, CDR1 is MRHNA and CDR2 is SNTAGT. CDR3 nucleotide sequence: TGTGCCAGCAGTGAACCCGGCGGGAGTCAGTACGAGCAGTACTTC. Translated, it gives CASSEPGGSQYEQYF.

The genes are TRBV3-1 (or the pseudogene TRBV3-2) and TRBJ1-1, with D uncertain. V lost 0 bases, J lost 2 bases, and 13 bases lay in between. The length of the CDR3 is 16 residues. Germline V CDR1 and CDR2: LGHDT, YNNKEL (reference sequence). As DNA, the CDR3 is TGTGCCAGCAGCCAAGATGGGCGGACGGGAAACACTGAAGCTTTCTTT. It specifies CASSQDGRTGNTEAFF.

The chain is built from TRBV5-5 and TRBJ1-6, with D possibly TRBD1 on 6 matching bases. The CDR3 runs 14 residues. Trimming stripped 2 bases from V and 5 bases from J, with 8 bases between. Germline V CDR1 and CDR2: SGHKS, YYEKEE (reference sequence). This chain's CDR3 is CASSLRQDNSPLHF. CDR3 DNA: TGTGCCAGCAGCTTAAGACAGGATAATTCACCCCTCCACTTT.

Regarding this clone: The same CDR3 also results from other DNA sequences found in this sample. V usage is TRBV7-2 and J usage is TRBJ2-5, with a weak D call TRBD1 (5 bases). The CDR3 length is 15 residues. V lost 0 bases and J lost 1, with 9 bases in between. Germline V gives CDR1 SGHTA, CDR2 FQGNSA. The CDR3 DNA is TGTGCCAGCAGCTTAGCTGGCCAGGGCCAAGAGACCCAGTACTTC. Its translation is CASSLAGQGQETQYF.

In nucleotides, the CDR3 is TGTGCCATCTCCGTGGGGCAGCAAGATACGCAGTATTTT. Protein sequence: CAISVGQQDTQYF. The chain employs TRBV10-3 and TRBJ2-3; D possibly corresponds to TRBD1 (5 bases). The CDR3 is made up of 13 amino acids. V was pared by 8 bases and J by 5 bases, with 14 bases between. Germline CDR1 is ENHRY and CDR2 is SYGVKD.

CDR3: CASSLGAGDEQYF. The CDR3 bases are TGTGCCAGCAGCTTAGGGGCAGGGGACGAGCAGTACTTC. The chain uses TRBV7-2 and TRBJ2-7, with D possibly matching TRBD1 (6 bases). The V end lost 1 base, the J end lost 5 bases, and 9 bases lay between the germline ends. Germline CDR1 and CDR2: SGHTA and FQGNSA. The CDR3 is 13 residues long.

The chain is built from TRBV18 and TRBJ1-2; D gene uncertain. Per the germline V gene, CDR1 is KGHSH and CDR2 is LQKENI. The CDR3 totals 14 residues. V lost 0 bases and J lost 4, with 9 bases in between. The CDR3 bases are TGTGCCAGCTCACCACCCGGGTCCGTCTATGGCTACACCTTC. Its protein product is CASSPPGSVYGYTF. Complete variable domain (other parts from reference TRBV18 and TRBJ1-2): NAGVMQNPRHLVRRRGQEARLRCSPMKGHSHVYWYRQLPEEGLKFMVYLQKENIIDESGMPKERFSAEFPKEGPSILRIQQVVRGDSAAYFCASSPPGSVYGYTFGSGTRLTVV.

This chain uses TRBV7-8 with TRBJ2-7, with 7 nucleotides matching TRBD1. Germline assignment: CDR1 SGHVS and CDR2 FQNEAQ. V gave up 0 bases and J gave up 1 base; unmatched junction bases: 12. The CDR3 runs 18 residues. DNA of the CDR3: TGTGCCAGCAGCTTAGCGAGATCGGGACAGCTCCTATCCTACGAGCAGTACTTC. Translating gives CASSLARSGQLLSYEQYF.

This clone came up once. CDR3 amino acids: CASRPGTGGKETQYF. The CDR3 coding sequence is TGTGCCAGCAGACCAGGGACAGGGGGTAAAGAGACCCAGTACTTC. The V and J genes are TRBV14 and TRBJ2-5; TRBD1 agrees at 11 bases. The CDR3 is 15 residues long. After removal of 6 bases from V and 3 bases from J, the junction contained 6 bases not matched to a gene. The germline CDR1 and CDR2 sequences are SGHDN and FVKESK.

This clone was counted a few times. The V and J genes are TRBV18 and TRBJ2-3; 8 nucleotides agree with TRBD2. Germline lookup yields CDR1 KGHSH and CDR2 LQKENI. The CDR3 length is 15 residues. Trimming cost V 6 bases and J 4 bases; bases outside gene matches: 9. The CDR3 nucleotides are TGTGCCAGCTCCCCAAACAGCGGGAGTTCAGATACGCAGTATTTT. It specifies CASSPNSGSSDTQYF.

The rearrangement uses TRBV6-2 or TRBV6-3 and TRBJ2-7; 9 bases fit TRBD1. This CDR3 contains 15 residues. Germline CDR1 and CDR2: MNHEY and SVGEGT. After removal of 2 bases from V and 2 bases from J, the junction contained 4 bases not matched to a gene. The CDR3 coding sequence is TGTGCCAGCAGTTACCAGACAGGGGGAGCCTACGAGCAGTACTTC. The encoded protein is CASSYQTGGAYEQYF.

V and J are TRBV9 and TRBJ2-2, with 8 bases that match TRBD1. The CDR3 contains 18 residues. The V gene end was trimmed by 4 bases and the J gene end by 2 bases; junction bases not matched to a gene: 13. Germline V gene sequence: CDR1 SGDLS, CDR2 YYNGEE. CDR3 nucleotide sequence: TGTGCCAGCAGCCCCCGAGGGTGGGACAGGACTAACACCGGGGAGCTGTTTTTT. Protein product: CASSPRGWDRTNTGELFF.

The chain links TRBV28 to TRBJ1-4, with 10 bases matching TRBD1. CDR3 length: 16 amino acids. Germline V lookup: CDR1 MDHEN, CDR2 SYDVKM. V shed 3 bases, J shed 10 bases, and the junction held 11 bases outside the gene matches. The CDR3 protein is CASSFRQTGGAGKLFF. Written as DNA, the CDR3 is TGTGCCAGCAGTTTCCGCCAGACAGGGGGCGCGGGAAAACTGTTTTTT.

The chain couples TRBV19 to TRBJ1-1; 8 bases align to TRBD1. This CDR3 is built from 17 residues. V shed 7 bases and J 3 bases; nucleotides not matched to a gene: 16. Germline CDR1 is LNHDA and CDR2 is SQIVND (reference sequence). In DNA, the CDR3 is TGTGCCAGTAAAGGAGGGACAGGATCACCCCGGGACACTGAAGCTTTCTTT. This sequence encodes CASKGGTGSPRDTEAFF.

This clone has a handful of counts. The DNA for the CDR3 is TGTGCCAGCAGCCAAGGCGATTGGAGGGAGCAGTACTTC. Its translation is CASSQGDWREQYF. The chain employs TRBV14 and TRBJ2-7; TRBD2 might be the D (5 bases). This CDR3 is 13 amino acids long. Trimming took off 1 base at V and 7 bases at J, with 11 bases between the two ends. Germline-derived CDR1 and CDR2 are SGHDN and FVKESK.

Regarding this clone: At one of its ends the junction is not consistent with the germline gene, which may arise from a read error. J is TRBJ2-7 and V is TRBV6-2 or TRBV6-3; TRBD2 aligns across 12 bases. CDR1 is MNHEY and CDR2 is SVGEGT in the germline V gene. This CDR3 is 19 amino acids long. CDR3 region: CASSHSLTSGSVFSYEQYF. As DNA, the CDR3 is TGTGCCAGCAGTCACTCCTTGACTAGCGGGAGTGTTTTTTCCTACGAGCAGTACTTC.

The V call is TRBV6-2 or TRBV6-3, the J call TRBJ2-7, with D unclear. Trimming stripped 2 bases from V and 5 bases from J, with 19 bases between. Germline CDR1 is MNHEY and CDR2 is SVGEGT. The CDR3 contains 16 residues. CDR3 sequence: CASSYGRGYLPHEQYF. CDR3 coding DNA: TGTGCCAGCAGTTACGGTCGCGGTTACCTCCCTCACGAGCAGTACTTC.

The gene calls are TRBV28 and TRBJ2-7, with 8 nucleotides matching TRBD1. From germline, CDR1 is MDHEN and CDR2 SYDVKM. V was pared by 6 bases and J by 4 bases, with 11 bases of the junction left unmatched. CDR3 length: 15 amino acids. CDR3 nucleotide sequence: TGTGCCAGCAGCCAACCCGGACAGGGTCCATACGAGCAGTACTTC. Translated: CASSQPGQGPYEQYF.

V gene TRBV10-3 combines with J gene TRBJ1-5, with TRBD1 identical over 9 bases. CDR3 length: 15 residues. CDR1 and CDR2 (germline): ENHRY, SYGVKD. With 2 bases clipped from V and 4 bases from J, the junction kept 3 bases outside the gene matches. CDR3 residues: CAISEGTGFNQPQHF. As DNA, the CDR3 is TGTGCCATCAGTGAGGGGACAGGGTTTAATCAGCCCCAGCATTTT.

V and J are TRBV7-9 and TRBJ1-1, with TRBD1 matching 7 bases. From germline, CDR1 is SEHNR and CDR2 FQNEAQ (reference sequence). The CDR3 has 18 residues. Trimming removed 0 bases from V and 6 bases from J; junction bases left unmatched: 16. CDR3 DNA sequence: TGTGCCAGCAGCTTAGCGGGACAGAGGGTGGTGGGTCTGTCTGAAGCTTTCTTT. Translating it yields CASSLAGQRVVGLSEAFF.

V is TRBV7-2 and J is TRBJ2-3; 7 bases match TRBD1. Germline loops: CDR1 SGHTA, CDR2 FQGNSA. J lost 2 bases, V lost 5 bases, and 4 bases had no gene match. The CDR3 totals 14 residues. Here the CDR3 reads CASSPGQHTDTQYF. The CDR3 coding sequence is TGTGCCAGCAGCCCGGGACAGCACACAGATACGCAGTATTTT.

The V and J genes are TRBV18 and TRBJ2-1; D is perhaps TRBD1 (5 bases). The CDR3 totals 16 residues. CDR1 is KGHSH and CDR2 is LQKENI in the germline V gene. The ends were cut back, 2 bases at V and 1 base at J, with 12 bases in the middle. The CDR3 region is CASSPSRQSSYNEQFF. CDR3 in DNA: TGTGCCAGCTCACCATCACGACAGAGTTCCTACAATGAGCAGTTCTTC.